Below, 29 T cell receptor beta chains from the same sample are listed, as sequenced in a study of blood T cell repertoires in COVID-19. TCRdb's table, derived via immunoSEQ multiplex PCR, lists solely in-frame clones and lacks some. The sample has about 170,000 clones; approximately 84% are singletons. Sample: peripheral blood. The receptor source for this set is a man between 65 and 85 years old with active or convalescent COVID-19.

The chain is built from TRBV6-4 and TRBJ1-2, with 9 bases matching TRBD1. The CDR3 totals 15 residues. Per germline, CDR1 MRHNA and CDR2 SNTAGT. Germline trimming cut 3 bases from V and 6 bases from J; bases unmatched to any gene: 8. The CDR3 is CASSEADRGKNGYTF. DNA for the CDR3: TGTGCCAGCAGTGAGGCGGACAGGGGCAAGAATGGCTACACCTTC.

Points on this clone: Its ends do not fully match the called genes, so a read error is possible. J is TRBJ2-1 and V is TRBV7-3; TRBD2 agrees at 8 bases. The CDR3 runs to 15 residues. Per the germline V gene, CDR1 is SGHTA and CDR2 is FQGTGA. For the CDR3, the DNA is TGTGCCAGCAGCGTAACTAGCGGCGCCTACAATGAGCAGTTCTTC. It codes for CASSVTSGAYNEQFF.

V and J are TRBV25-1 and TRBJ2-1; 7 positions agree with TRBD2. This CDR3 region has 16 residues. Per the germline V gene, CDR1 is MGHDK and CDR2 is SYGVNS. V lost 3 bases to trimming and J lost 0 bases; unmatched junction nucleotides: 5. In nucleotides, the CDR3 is TGTGCCAGCAGTGATCCGGGCGGGAGCTCCTACAATGAGCAGTTCTTC. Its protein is CASSDPGGSSYNEQFF.

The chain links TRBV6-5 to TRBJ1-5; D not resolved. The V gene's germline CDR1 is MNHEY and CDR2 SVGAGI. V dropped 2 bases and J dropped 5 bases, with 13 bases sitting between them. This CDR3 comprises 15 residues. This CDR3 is CASSYKPYPYQPQHF. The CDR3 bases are TGTGCCAGCAGTTACAAGCCCTATCCTTATCAGCCCCAGCATTTT.

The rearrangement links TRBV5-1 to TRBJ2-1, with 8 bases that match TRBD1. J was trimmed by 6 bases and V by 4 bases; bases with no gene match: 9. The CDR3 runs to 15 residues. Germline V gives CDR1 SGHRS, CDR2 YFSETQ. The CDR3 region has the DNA TGCGCCAGCAGCGAAGGGACAGGAGCGGGCAATGAGCAGTTCTTC. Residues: CASSEGTGAGNEQFF.

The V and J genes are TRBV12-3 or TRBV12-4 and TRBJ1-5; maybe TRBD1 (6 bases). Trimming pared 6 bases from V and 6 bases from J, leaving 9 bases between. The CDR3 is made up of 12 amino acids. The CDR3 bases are TGTGCCAGCAGCCTACAGGGTCAGCCCCAGCATTTT. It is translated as CASSLQGQPQHF.

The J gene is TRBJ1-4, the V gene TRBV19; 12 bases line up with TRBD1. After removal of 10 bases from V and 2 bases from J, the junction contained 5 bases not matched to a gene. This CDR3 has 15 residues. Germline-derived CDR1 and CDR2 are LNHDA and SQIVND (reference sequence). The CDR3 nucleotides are TGTGCCACCGGGACAGGGGGCATCACTAATGAAAAACTGTTTTTT. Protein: CATGTGGITNEKLFF.

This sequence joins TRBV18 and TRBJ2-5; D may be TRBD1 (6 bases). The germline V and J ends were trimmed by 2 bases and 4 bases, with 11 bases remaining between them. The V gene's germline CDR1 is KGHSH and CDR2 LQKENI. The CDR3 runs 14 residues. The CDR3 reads CASSPNTGRETQYF. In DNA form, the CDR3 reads TGTGCCAGCTCACCAAACACAGGGCGAGAGACCCAGTACTTC.

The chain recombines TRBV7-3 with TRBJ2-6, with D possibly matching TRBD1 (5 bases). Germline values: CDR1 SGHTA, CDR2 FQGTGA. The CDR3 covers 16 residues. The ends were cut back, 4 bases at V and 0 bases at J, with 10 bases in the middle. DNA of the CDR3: TGTGCCAGCAGCTCCCTTAGGGGCTCTGGGGCCAACGTCCTGACTTTC. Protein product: CASSSLRGSGANVLTF.

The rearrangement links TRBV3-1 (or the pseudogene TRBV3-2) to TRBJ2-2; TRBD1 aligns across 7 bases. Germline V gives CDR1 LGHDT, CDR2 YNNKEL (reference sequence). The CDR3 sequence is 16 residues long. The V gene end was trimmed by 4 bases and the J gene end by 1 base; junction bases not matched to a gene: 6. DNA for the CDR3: TGTGCCAGCAGCCCCGGACAGGTCATGAACACCGGGGAGCTGTTTTTT. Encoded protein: CASSPGQVMNTGELFF.

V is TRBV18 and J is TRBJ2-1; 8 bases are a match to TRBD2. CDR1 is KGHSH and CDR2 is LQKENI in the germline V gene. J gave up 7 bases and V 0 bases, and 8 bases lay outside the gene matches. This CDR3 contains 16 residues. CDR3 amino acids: CASSPPGAGVLNEQFF. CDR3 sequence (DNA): TGTGCCAGCTCACCACCGGGAGCGGGAGTTCTAAATGAGCAGTTCTTC. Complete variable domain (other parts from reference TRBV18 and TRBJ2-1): NAGVMQNPRHLVRRRGQEARLRCSPMKGHSHVYWYRQLPEEGLKFMVYLQKENIIDESGMPKERFSAEFPKEGPSILRIQQVVRGDSAAYFCASSPPGAGVLNEQFFGPGTRLTVL.

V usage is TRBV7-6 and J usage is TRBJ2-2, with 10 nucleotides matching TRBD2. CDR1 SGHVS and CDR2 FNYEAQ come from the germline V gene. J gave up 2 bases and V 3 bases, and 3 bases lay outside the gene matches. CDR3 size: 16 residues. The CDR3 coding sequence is TGTGCCAGCAGCTTGCAACTAGCGGGAAACACCGGGGAGCTGTTTTTT. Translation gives CASSLQLAGNTGELFF.

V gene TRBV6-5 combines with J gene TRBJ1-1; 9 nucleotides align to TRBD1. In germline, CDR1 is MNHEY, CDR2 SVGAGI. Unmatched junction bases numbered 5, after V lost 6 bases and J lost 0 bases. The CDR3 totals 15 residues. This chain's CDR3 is CASSLTGGLNTEAFF. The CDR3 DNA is TGTGCCAGCAGCCTGACAGGGGGGTTGAACACTGAAGCTTTCTTT.

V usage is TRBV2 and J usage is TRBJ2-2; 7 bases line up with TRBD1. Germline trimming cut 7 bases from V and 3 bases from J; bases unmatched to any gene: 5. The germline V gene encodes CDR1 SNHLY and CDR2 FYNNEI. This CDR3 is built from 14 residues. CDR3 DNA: TGTGCCAGCATCCGGACAGGACACACCGGGGAGCTGTTTTTT. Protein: CASIRTGHTGELFF.

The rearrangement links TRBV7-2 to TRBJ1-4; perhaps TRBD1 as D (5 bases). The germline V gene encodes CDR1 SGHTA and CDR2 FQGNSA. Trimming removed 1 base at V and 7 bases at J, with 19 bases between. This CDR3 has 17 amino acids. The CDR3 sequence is CASSLVLIGAEGEKLFF. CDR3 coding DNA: TGTGCCAGCAGCTTAGTCCTTATCGGGGCGGAGGGTGAAAAACTGTTTTTT.

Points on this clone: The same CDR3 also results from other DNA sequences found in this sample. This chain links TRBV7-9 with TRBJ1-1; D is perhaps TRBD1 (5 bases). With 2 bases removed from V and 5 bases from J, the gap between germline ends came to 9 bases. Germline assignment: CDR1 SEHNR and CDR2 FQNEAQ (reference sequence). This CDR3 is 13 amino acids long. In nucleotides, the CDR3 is TGTGCCAGCAGCTTACAGGGAGGGACTGAAGCTTTCTTT. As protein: CASSLQGGTEAFF.

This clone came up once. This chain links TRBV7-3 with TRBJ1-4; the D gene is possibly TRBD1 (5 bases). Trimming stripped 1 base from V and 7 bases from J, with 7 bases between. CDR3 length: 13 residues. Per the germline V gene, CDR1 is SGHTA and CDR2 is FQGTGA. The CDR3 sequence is CASSLSQGEKLFF. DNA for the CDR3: TGTGCCAGCAGCTTAAGCCAGGGTGAAAAACTGTTTTTT.

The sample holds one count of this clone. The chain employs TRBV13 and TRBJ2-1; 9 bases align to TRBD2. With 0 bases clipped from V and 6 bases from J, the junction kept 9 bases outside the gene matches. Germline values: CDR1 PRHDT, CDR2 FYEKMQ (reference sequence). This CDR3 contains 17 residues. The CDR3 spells CASSLGVAGGPGNEQFF. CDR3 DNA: TGTGCCAGCAGCTTAGGGGTGGCGGGAGGGCCGGGCAATGAGCAGTTCTTC.

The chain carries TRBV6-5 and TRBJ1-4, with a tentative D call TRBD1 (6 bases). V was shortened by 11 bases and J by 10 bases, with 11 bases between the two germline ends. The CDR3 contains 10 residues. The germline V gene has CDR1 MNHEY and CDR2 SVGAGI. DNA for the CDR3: TGTGCCGTGGGACACCCAAAACTGTTTTTT. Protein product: CAVGHPKLFF.

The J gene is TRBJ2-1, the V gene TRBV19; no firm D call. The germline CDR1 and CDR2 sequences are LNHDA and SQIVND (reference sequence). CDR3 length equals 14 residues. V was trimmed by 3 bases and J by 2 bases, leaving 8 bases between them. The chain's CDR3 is CASSMRPTYNEQFF. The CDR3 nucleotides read TGTGCCAGTAGTATGAGGCCTACCTACAATGAGCAGTTCTTC.

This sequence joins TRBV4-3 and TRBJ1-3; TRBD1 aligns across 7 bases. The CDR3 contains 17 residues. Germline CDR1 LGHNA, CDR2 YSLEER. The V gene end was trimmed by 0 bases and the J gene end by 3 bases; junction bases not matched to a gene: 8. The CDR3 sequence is CASSQDRGGANGNTIYF. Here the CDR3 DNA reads TGCGCCAGCAGCCAAGATCGAGGGGGCGCAAATGGAAACACCATATATTTT.

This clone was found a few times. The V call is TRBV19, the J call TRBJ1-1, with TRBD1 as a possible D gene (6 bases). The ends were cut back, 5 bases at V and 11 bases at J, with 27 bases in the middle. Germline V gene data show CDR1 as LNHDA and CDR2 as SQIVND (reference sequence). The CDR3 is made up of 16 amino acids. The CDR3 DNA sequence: TGTGCCAGTAGTGACCCCGGGGGGGCGCTGCCCTTGAACGCTTTCTTT. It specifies CASSDPGGALPLNAFF.

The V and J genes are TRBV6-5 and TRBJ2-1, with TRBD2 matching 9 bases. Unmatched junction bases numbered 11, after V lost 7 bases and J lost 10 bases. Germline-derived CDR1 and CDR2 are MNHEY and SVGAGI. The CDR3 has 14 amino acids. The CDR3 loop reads CASMRAGGPREQFF. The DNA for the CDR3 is TGTGCCAGCATGAGGGCGGGGGGGCCCCGCGAGCAGTTCTTC.

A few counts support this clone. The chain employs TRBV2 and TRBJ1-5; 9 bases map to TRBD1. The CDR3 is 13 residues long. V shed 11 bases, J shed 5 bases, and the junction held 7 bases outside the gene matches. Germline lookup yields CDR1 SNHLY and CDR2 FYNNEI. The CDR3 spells CAGSGQGHQPQHF. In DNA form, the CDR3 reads TGTGCCGGGTCAGGACAGGGGCATCAGCCCCAGCATTTT.

CDR3 nucleotides: TGCGCCAGCAGCCAAGGCGCCGGACATAGCAATCAGCCCCAGCATTTT. It specifies CASSQGAGHSNQPQHF. V and J are TRBV4-1 and TRBJ1-5; D possibly corresponds to TRBD1 (5 bases). This CDR3 has 16 residues. The germline gives CDR1 MGHRA, CDR2 YSYEKL. V gave up 1 base and J gave up 0 bases, with 10 bases separating them.

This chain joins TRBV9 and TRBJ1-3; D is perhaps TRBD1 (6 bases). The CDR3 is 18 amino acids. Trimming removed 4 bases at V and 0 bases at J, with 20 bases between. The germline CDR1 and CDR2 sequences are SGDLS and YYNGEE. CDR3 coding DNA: TGTGCCAGCAGCCCCCGCGCAGGACAGATTTACTCTGGAAACACCATATATTTT. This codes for CASSPRAGQIYSGNTIYF.

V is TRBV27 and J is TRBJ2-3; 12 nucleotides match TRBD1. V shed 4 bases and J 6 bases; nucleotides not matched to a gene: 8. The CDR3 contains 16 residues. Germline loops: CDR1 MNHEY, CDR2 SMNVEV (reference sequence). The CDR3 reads CASSSPGTGGRDTQYF. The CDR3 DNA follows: TGTGCCAGCAGTTCCCCTGGGACAGGGGGCAGGGATACGCAGTATTTT.

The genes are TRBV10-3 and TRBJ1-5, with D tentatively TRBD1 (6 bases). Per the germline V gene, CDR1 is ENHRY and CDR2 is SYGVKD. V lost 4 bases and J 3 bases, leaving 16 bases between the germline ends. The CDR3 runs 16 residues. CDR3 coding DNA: TGTGCCATCAGTGTGGATGAAGGGGGAAACAATCAGCCCCAGCATTTT. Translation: CAISVDEGGNNQPQHF.

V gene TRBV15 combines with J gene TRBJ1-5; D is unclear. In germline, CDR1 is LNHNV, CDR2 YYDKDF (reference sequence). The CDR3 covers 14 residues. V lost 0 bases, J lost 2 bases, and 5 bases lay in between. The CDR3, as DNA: TGTGCCACCAGCAGAGATCTCGGCAATCAGCCCCAGCATTTT. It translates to CATSRDLGNQPQHF.